The 21 T cell receptor beta chains presented below share a single source sample, sequenced in a study of blood T cell repertoires in COVID-19. Data came from immunoSEQ multiplex PCR; TCRdb stores just in-frame clones and leaves some out. Of 270,000 or so clones listed, around 84% are singletons. The specimen sequenced was PBMCs or T cells enriched from blood (not recorded which). Source of these receptors: a woman in her 50s who had been exposed to COVID-19.

The chain links TRBV30 to TRBJ1-6, with 8 positions matching TRBD1. The CDR3 sequence is 13 residues long. Trimming took 6 bases from V and 10 from J; bases not matched to a gene: 8. Germline CDR1 is GTSNPN and CDR2 is SVGIG (reference sequence). The CDR3 DNA reads TGTGCCTGCGACAGGGGCTCGCGATCACCCCTCCACTTT. Protein product: CACDRGSRSPLHF.

The sample holds a few counts of this clone. The gene calls are TRBV5-6 and TRBJ1-1; D not resolved. The germline V and J ends were trimmed by 0 bases and 1 base, with 7 bases remaining between them. The V gene's germline CDR1 is SGHDT and CDR2 YYEEEE. This CDR3 contains 14 residues. For the CDR3, the DNA is TGTGCCAGCAGCTTGGAACGGAGGAACACTGAAGCTTTCTTT. Its translation: CASSLERRNTEAFF.

The chain links TRBV4-2 to TRBJ2-7, with D tentatively TRBD1 (6 bases). Germline lookup yields CDR1 LGHNA and CDR2 YNFKEQ. CDR3 length: 18 residues. Trimming pared 0 bases from V and 3 bases from J, leaving 21 bases between. The CDR3 sequence is CASSQEPDSSLINYEQYF. The CDR3 DNA sequence: TGTGCCAGCAGCCAAGAACCGGACAGCTCCCTTATCAACTACGAGCAGTACTTC.

This clone was detected only a few times. The chain combines TRBV4-2 with TRBJ2-2; the match to TRBD2 covers 15 bases. The germline V gene has CDR1 LGHNA and CDR2 YNFKEQ. The CDR3 contains 17 residues. V shed 4 bases and J 6 bases; nucleotides not matched to a gene: 6. The CDR3 sequence: CASSPRTSGGAAGELFF. In DNA form, the CDR3 reads TGTGCCAGCAGCCCAAGGACTAGCGGGGGGGCCGCCGGGGAGCTGTTTTTT.

The chain employs TRBV15 and TRBJ1-6; D gene unclear. The V end was cut by 4 bases, the J end by 8 bases, with 24 bases between. The CDR3 spans 18 residues. Germline CDR1 is LNHNV and CDR2 is YYDKDF (reference sequence). CDR3 DNA sequence: TGTGCCACCAGCACGCTGCCCCCCAGGCCCCGAACTTATTCACCCCTCCACTTT. Amino acid sequence: CATSTLPPRPRTYSPLHF.

The V and J genes are TRBV5-8 and TRBJ2-7; D uncertain. With 1 base removed from V and 0 bases from J, the gap between germline ends came to 11 bases. CDR3 length: 15 amino acids. Germline CDR1 SGHTS, CDR2 YDEGEE. Here the CDR3 reads CASSLWIANSYEQYF. The CDR3, as DNA: TGTGCCAGCAGCTTGTGGATAGCAAACTCCTACGAGCAGTACTTC.

V and J are TRBV4-1 and TRBJ1-2; no firm D call. This CDR3 has 14 amino acids. Trimming stripped 3 bases from V and 3 bases from J, with 11 bases between. Germline V lookup: CDR1 MGHRA, CDR2 YSYEKL. The CDR3 here is CASSHPEGYYGYTF. The CDR3 nucleotides read TGCGCCAGCAGCCACCCGGAGGGATACTATGGCTACACCTTC.

The chain has TRBV5-4 and TRBJ2-5; D perhaps matches TRBD1 (6 bases). Germline CDR1 and CDR2: SGHNT and YYREEE (reference sequence). The V end was cut by 10 bases, the J end by 5 bases, with 21 bases between. This CDR3 has 14 residues. Written as DNA, the CDR3 is TGTGCCTTGACACTTGCGGGTAGGGGGGAGACCCAGTACTTC. Translated, it gives CALTLAGRGETQYF.

The genes are TRBV7-9 and TRBJ1-2, with D tentatively TRBD1 (5 bases). V was pared by 5 bases and J by 7 bases, with 23 bases between. The CDR3 runs to 16 residues. Germline-derived CDR1 and CDR2 are SEHNR and FQNEAQ (reference sequence). The CDR3 DNA reads as TGTGCCAGCAGCCGTTTTATAGGGACTACGAAGACTGGCTACACCTTC. Its protein is CASSRFIGTTKTGYTF.

The rearrangement joins TRBV9 to TRBJ2-3, with 10 nucleotides matching TRBD2. Germline V gene lookup returns CDR1 SGDLS and CDR2 YYNGEE. The CDR3 has 16 residues. Trimming cost V 4 bases and J 4 bases; bases outside gene matches: 9. CDR3 bases: TGTGCCAGCAGCACCCAGACTAGCGGGTGGGCAGATACGCAGTATTTT. Protein sequence: CASSTQTSGWADTQYF. Variable domain in full (rest from reference TRBV9 and TRBJ2-3): DSGVTQTPKHLITATGQRVTLRCSPRSGDLSVYWYQQSLDQGLQFLIQYYNGEERAKGNILERFSAQQFPDLHSELNLSSLELGDSALYFCASSTQTSGWADTQYFGPGTRLTVL.

The chain is built from TRBV5-5 and TRBJ1-5; TRBD1 is a possible D gene (5 bases). The V end was cut by 0 bases, the J end by 3 bases, with 13 bases between. Germline CDR1 is SGHKS and CDR2 is YYEKEE (reference sequence). The CDR3 consists of 16 residues. The CDR3 spells CASSLGAGWDNQPQHF. CDR3 DNA: TGTGCCAGCAGCTTGGGGGCAGGGTGGGACAATCAGCCCCAGCATTTT.

This chain uses TRBV11-1 with TRBJ1-2; D remains ambiguous. CDR1 and CDR2 (germline): SGHAT, FQDESV (reference sequence). The CDR3 is made up of 13 amino acids. Trimming removed 1 base from V and 7 bases from J, with 10 bases in between. As DNA, the CDR3 is TGTGCCAGCAGCTTAGAGGGAGATGGTGGCTACACCTTC. It translates to CASSLEGDGGYTF. Drawing the rest from reference TRBV11-1 and TRBJ1-2, the complete variable domain is EAEVAQSPRYKITEKSQAVAFWCDPISGHATLYWYRQILGQGPELLVQFQDESVVDDSQLPKDRFSAERLKGVDSTLKIQPAELGDSAMYLCASSLEGDGGYTFGSGTRLTVV.

CDR3 in DNA: TGTGCCATCAGTGAGTGGGACAGGCTGAATCCCTATGGCTACACCTTC. Translation gives CAISEWDRLNPYGYTF. The chain carries TRBV10-3 and TRBJ1-2, with 8 bases matching TRBD1. With 1 base clipped from V and 4 bases from J, the junction kept 8 bases outside the gene matches. The CDR3 covers 16 residues. Per the germline V gene, CDR1 is ENHRY and CDR2 is SYGVKD.

The chain combines TRBV6-1 with TRBJ2-6, with unresolved D. CDR3 length: 16 amino acids. Germline lookup yields CDR1 MNHNS and CDR2 SASEGT. V lost 3 bases and J lost 2, with 11 bases in between. CDR3 loop: CASSDLDRAGANVLTF. Written as DNA, the CDR3 is TGTGCCAGCAGTGACCTAGACCGGGCTGGGGCCAACGTCCTGACTTTC.

This chain links TRBV2 with TRBJ1-2; D unclear. V lost 8 bases, J lost 3 bases, and 7 bases lay in between. This CDR3 has 11 residues. Germline CDR1 and CDR2: SNHLY and FYNNEI. Here the CDR3 reads CASGGHYGYTF. The CDR3 DNA follows: TGTGCCAGCGGCGGCCACTATGGCTACACCTTC.

The chain combines TRBV28 with TRBJ1-2; D ambiguous. The V end was cut by 8 bases, the J end by 3 bases, with 7 bases between. The germline V gene has CDR1 MDHEN and CDR2 SYDVKM. This CDR3 has 11 residues. CDR3 nucleotide sequence: TGTGCCAGCCTGAGGGACTATGGCTACACCTTC. Amino acids: CASLRDYGYTF.

V and J are TRBV5-8 and TRBJ1-1; the match to TRBD1 covers 7 bases. The germline CDR1 and CDR2 sequences are SGHTS and YDEGEE. Unmatched junction bases numbered 7, after V lost 0 bases and J lost 2 bases. The CDR3 sequence is 16 residues long. The CDR3 DNA follows: TGTGCCAGCAGCTTGGCGCTGACAGGGAGTAACACTGAAGCTTTCTTT. Encoded protein: CASSLALTGSNTEAFF.

V and J are TRBV6-2 or TRBV6-3 and TRBJ1-5; D remains unclear. This CDR3 spans 12 amino acids. CDR1 and CDR2 (germline): MNHEY, SVGEGT. Deletions cut 5 bases from V and 5 bases from J, with 7 bases between. CDR3: CASSLRDQPQHF. For the CDR3, the DNA is TGTGCCAGCAGTCTCCGGGATCAGCCCCAGCATTTT.

The chain couples TRBV4-3 to TRBJ2-3, with 12 bases identical to TRBD1. V was pared by 0 bases and J by 3 bases, with 4 bases of the junction left unmatched. This CDR3 spans 17 amino acids. Germline V gene lookup returns CDR1 LGHNA and CDR2 YSLEER. CDR3 nucleotide sequence: TGCGCCAGCAGCCAAGAATGGGACAGGGGGCGGACAGATACGCAGTATTTT. Amino acid sequence: CASSQEWDRGRTDTQYF.

V usage is TRBV16 and J usage is TRBJ2-1; D not certain. The V gene lost 1 base and the J gene lost 1 base, with 17 bases spanning the gap. Germline values: CDR1 KGHSY, CDR2 FQNENV. This CDR3 is 18 amino acids long. CDR3 bases: TGTGCCAGCAGCCAATTCCCAGGCCCTGATAATTCCTACAATGAGCAGTTCTTC. Protein sequence: CASSQFPGPDNSYNEQFF.

V and J are TRBV2 and TRBJ1-2; 9 bases line up with TRBD1. CDR1 is SNHLY and CDR2 is FYNNEI in the germline V gene. This CDR3 comprises 14 residues. J gave up 4 bases and V 3 bases, and 3 bases lay outside the gene matches. CDR3: CASSEDRGFYGYTF. Here the CDR3 DNA reads TGTGCCAGCAGTGAGGACAGGGGTTTCTATGGCTACACCTTC.